The rows below give T cell receptor beta chains drawn from one sample of a study of cytomegalovirus exposure and HLA in healthy donors. Measured with immunoSEQ multiplex PCR; TCRdb has only the in-frame clones, and not every one. The sample has some 170,000 clones, 75% to 85% seen once. The sample was PBMCs. The source is a woman aged 18-35 years in good health and CMV-seropositive. Each CDR3 is given with its conserved first and last residue. D genes are given only for firm matches. Where a row states a size, it is once, few, many or the class of an expanded clone; other rows omit it.

NA	TRBJ2-5	NA	14	TRBV7-7	TGTGCCAGCAGCTTAGACCGGGAGTCCGAGACCCAGTACTTC	CASSLDRESETQYF
TRBD1	TRBJ2-2	NA	16	TRBV7-9	TGTGCCAGCAGCTCTTCGTTTAGGGGGCATGACGGGGAGCTGTTTTTT	CASSSSFRGHDGELFF
TRBD1	TRBJ1-6	NA	17	TRBV7-9	TGTGCCAGCAGCGAGGACAGGGGGCCGGGAGATAATTCACCCCTCCACTTT	CASSEDRGPGDNSPLHF
TRBD2	TRBJ2-1	NA	16	TRBV30	TGTGCCTGGAGTGTACCGGGTCGGGACTATTCGGATGAGCAGTTCTTC	CAWSVPGRDYSDEQFF
NA	TRBJ1-5	once	14	TRBV10-2	TGCGCCAGCAGTGAGACCGGGGTCGATCAGCCCCAGCATTTT	CASSETGVDQPQHF
NA	TRBJ2-3	NA	13	TRBV6-5	TGTGCCAGCAGTTACTCGGGGCCAGATACGCAGTATTTT	CASSYSGPDTQYF
TRBD1	TRBJ1-2	few	13	TRBV5-1	TGCGCCAGCAGCCGCGGACAGGGCGATGGCTACACCTTC	CASSRGQGDGYTF
TRBD2	TRBJ2-5	NA	14	TRBV28	TGTGCCAGCAGTTTCGGCGGGGGGGCTGAGACCCAGTACTTC	CASSFGGGAETQYF
NA	TRBJ1-1	once	13	TRBV29-1	TGCAGCGTTGAAAGGGGAGGGGGTACTGAAGCTTTCTTT	CSVERGGGTEAFF
NA	TRBJ2-1	NA	11	TRBV11-1	TGTGCCAGCAGGAGAGTCAATGAGCAGTTCTTC	CASRRVNEQFF
TRBD2	TRBJ2-3	NA	16	TRBV10-3	TGTGCCATCAGTGAGGGACTAGCGGGCCCGTGGCATACGCAGTATTTT	CAISEGLAGPWHTQYF
NA	TRBJ2-7	NA	13	TRBV29-1	TGCAGCGTCCCGTGGGGGCAGGCCTACGAGCAGTACTTC	CSVPWGQAYEQYF
TRBD1	TRBJ2-3	NA	15	TRBV13	TGTGCCAGCAGCTCAACAGGGGCCGTAGATGATACGCAGTATTTT	CASSSTGAVDDTQYF
TRBD1	TRBJ1-1	NA	14	TRBV5-6	TGTGCCAGCAGCCCCAGGGGGCTGAACACTGAAGCTTTCTTT	CASSPRGLNTEAFF
NA	TRBJ2-1	NA	11	TRBV20-1	TGCAGTCTCCCGGGGTTCAATGAGCAGTTCTTC	CSLPGFNEQFF
NA	TRBJ1-4	few	15	TRBV5-5	TGTGCCAGCAGCCCCGGGTTTGCAACTAATGAAAAACTGTTTTTT	CASSPGFATNEKLFF